This paragraph reports one T cell receptor (beta chain). The antigen remains undetermined. This CDR3 region has 14 residues. Germline V gene data show CDR1 as MNHEY and CDR2 as SVGAGI. Trimming left V 2 bases short and J 5 bases short, with 12 bases between. TCRdb's table, derived via immunoSEQ multiplex PCR, lists solely in-frame clones and lacks some. This table has about 91,000 clones, about two thirds appearing once. The data originate from a study of radiotherapy plus CTLA-4 blockade in lung cancer. General study findings and limits: Clones of tumor-derived TCRs expanded in blood after radiotherapy plus ipilimumab.

The receptor was derived from a human donor with non-small cell lung cancer that progressed on radiotherapy plus ipilimumab. This rearrangement joins TRBV6-5 to TRBJ1-1; D unresolved. The specimen comprised peripheral blood, sampled from a patient treated with radiotherapy plus ipilimumab. Written as DNA, the CDR3 is TGTGCCAGCAGTTACAACGCCGCCGGTACTGAAGCTTTCTTT. It yields the protein CASSYNAAGTEAFF.